This TCR beta chain stems from a study of monozygotic twins with inflammatory bowel disease. Study results and caveats: Repertoire similarity was not found to differ between concordant and discordant twins, possibly from limited power.

A template switching step added UMIs, each with a 6-nucleotide sample barcode. TCRdb reprocessed the 5' RACE reads and stores each CDR3 protein as one record, lacking DNA. The table for this sample gives roughly 320,000 distinct CDR3 sequences. Turning to this clonotype: What it binds is unknown.

The CDR3 covers 13 residues. What was sequenced was blood. The rearrangement links TRBV12-3 or TRBV12-4 to TRBJ2-1; TCRdb lists TRBD1, though no DNA is available to test this call. The clonotype originates from a human donor with ulcerative colitis or Crohn's disease, or a healthy co-twin of an affected twin (not recorded which). CDR3 sequence: CASKFRGPDEQFF.